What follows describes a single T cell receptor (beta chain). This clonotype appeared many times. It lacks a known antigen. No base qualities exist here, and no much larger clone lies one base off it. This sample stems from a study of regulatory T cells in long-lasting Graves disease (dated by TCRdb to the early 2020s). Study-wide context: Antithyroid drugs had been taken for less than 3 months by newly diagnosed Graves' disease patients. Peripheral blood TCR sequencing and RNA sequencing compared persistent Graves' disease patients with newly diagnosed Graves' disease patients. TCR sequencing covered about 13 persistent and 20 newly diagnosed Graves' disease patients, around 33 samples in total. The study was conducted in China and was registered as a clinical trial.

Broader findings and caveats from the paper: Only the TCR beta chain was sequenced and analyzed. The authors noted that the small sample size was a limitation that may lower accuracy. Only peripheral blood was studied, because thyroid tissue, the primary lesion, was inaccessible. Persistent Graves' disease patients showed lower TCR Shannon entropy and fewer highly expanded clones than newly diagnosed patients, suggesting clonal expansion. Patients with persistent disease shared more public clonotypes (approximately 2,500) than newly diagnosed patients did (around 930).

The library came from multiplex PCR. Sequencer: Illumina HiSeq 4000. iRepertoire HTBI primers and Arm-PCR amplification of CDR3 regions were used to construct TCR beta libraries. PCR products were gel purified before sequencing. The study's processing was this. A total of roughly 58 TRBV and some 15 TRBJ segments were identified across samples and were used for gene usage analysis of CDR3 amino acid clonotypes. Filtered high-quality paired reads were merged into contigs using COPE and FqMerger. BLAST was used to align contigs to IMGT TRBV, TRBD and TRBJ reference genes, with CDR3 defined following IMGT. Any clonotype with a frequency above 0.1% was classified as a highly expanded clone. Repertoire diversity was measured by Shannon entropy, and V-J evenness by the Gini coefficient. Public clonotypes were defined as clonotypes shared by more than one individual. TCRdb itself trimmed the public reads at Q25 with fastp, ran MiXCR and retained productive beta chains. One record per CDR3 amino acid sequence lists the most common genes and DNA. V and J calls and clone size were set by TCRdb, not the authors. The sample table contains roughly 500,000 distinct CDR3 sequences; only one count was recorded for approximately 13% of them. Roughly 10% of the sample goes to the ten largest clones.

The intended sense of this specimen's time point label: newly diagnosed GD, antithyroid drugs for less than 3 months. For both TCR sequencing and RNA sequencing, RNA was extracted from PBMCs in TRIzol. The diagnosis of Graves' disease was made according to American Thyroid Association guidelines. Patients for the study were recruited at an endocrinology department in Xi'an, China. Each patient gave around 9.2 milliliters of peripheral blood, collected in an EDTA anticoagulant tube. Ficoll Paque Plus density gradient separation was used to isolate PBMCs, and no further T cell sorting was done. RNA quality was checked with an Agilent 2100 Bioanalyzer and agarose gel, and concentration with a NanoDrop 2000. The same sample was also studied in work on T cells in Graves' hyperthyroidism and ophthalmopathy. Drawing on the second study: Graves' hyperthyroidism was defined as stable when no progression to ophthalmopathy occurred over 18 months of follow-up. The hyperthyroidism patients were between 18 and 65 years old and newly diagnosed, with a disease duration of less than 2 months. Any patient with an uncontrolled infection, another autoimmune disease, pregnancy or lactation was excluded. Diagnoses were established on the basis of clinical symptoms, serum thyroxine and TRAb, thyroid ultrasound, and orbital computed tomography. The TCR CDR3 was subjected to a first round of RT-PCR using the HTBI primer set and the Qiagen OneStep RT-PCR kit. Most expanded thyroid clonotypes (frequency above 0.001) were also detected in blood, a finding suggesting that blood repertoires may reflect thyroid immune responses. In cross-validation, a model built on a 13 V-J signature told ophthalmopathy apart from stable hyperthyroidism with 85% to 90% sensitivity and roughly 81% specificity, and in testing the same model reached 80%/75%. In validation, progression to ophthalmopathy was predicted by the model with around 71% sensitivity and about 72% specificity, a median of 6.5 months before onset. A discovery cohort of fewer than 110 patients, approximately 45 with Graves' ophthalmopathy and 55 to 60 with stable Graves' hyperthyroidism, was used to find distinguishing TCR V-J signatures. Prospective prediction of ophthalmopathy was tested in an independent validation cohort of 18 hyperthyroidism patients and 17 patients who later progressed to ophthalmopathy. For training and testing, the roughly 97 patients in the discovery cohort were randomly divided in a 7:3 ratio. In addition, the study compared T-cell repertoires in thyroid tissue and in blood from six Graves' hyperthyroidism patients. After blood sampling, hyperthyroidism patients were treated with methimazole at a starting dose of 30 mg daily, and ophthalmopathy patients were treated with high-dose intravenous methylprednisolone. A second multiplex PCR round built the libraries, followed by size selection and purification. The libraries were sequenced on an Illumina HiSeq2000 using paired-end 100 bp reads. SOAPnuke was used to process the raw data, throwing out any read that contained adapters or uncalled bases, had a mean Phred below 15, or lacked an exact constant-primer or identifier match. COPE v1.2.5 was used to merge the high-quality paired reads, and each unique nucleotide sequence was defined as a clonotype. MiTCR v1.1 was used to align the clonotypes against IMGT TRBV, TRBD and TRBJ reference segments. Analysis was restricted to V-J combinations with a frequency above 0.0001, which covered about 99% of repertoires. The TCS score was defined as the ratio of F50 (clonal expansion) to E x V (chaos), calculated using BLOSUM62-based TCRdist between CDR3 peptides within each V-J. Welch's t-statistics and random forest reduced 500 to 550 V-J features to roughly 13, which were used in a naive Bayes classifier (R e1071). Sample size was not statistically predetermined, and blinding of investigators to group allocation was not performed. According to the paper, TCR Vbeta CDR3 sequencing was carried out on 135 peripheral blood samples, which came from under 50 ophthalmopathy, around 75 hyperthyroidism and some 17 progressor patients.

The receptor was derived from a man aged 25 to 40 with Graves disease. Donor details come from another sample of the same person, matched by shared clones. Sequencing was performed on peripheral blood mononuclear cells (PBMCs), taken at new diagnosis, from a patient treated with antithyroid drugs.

CDR3 loop: CASSFRVYNEQFF. The DNA is as follows: TGTGCCAGCAGTTTCAGGGTTTACAATGAGCAGTTCTTC. The chain uses TRBV27 and TRBJ2-1; TRBD1 is perhaps the D gene, given 5 matching bases. CDR1 and CDR2 are drawn from the germline V gene (reference sequence): MNHEY, SMNVEV. The V and J ends are trimmed by 3 bases and 4 bases, leaving 7 bases between them. The CDR3 has 13 amino acids, counting the end cysteine and phenylalanine. The only DNA kept is the CDR3, 39 bases in frame from the first base.